This TCR beta chain came from a study of shared clonotypes between healthy human individuals. Turning to this clone: Its antigen is not known.

Study-wide findings and caveats: As a rule, naive subsets had a larger estimated richness than memory subsets. The study sampled only blood, and tissue repertoires likely differ.

V lost 4 bases to trimming and J lost 2 bases; unmatched junction nucleotides: 4. The CDR3 length is 14 residues. CDR1 is PRHDT, CDR2 FYEKMQ, per germline (reference sequence). Data came from immunoSEQ multiplex PCR; TCRdb stores just in-frame clones and leaves some out. Among about 1.5 million clones listed, under 99% were seen once. The TCR sequence derives from a man in his thirties or forties in good health. Sequenced: naive CD4+ T cells sorted from blood. The sample's subset: CD45RA+ positively selected. The rearrangement joins TRBV13 to TRBJ2-7, with TRBD1 identical over 8 bases. DNA for the CDR3: TGTGCCAGCAGCTCTTGGACAGGGACCTACGAGCAGTACTTC. It encodes CASSSWTGTYEQYF.